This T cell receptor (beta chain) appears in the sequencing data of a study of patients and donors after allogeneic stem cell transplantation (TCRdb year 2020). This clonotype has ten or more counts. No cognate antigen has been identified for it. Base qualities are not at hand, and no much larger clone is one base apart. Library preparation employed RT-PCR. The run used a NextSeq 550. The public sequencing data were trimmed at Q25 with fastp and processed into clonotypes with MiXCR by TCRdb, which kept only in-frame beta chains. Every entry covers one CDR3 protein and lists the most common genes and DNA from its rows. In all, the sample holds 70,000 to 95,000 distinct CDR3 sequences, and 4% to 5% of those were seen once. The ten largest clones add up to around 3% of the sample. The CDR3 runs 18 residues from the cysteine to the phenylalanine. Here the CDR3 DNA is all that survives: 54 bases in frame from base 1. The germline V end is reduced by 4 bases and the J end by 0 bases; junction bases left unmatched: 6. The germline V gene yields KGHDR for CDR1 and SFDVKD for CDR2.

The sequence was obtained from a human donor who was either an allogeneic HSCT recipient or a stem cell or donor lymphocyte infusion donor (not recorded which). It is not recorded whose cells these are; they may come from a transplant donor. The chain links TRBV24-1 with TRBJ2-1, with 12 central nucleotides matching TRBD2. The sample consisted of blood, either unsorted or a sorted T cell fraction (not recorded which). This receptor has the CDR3 CATSDPGLAGTSYNEQFF. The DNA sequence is TGTGCCACCAGTGACCCCGGACTAGCGGGAACCTCCTACAATGAGCAGTTCTTC.